This T cell receptor (beta chain) was identified in a study of blood T cell repertoires in COVID-19. The wider study: The United States, Italy and Spain were the sources of the acute and convalescent COVID-19 samples. From T cells, B-cell-depleted T cells, or PBMCs came the material, which was cDNA or gDNA.

Per the original data handling: By means of reference gene primer amplification, nucleated cell counts were estimated. Profiling relied on immunoSEQ multiplex PCR, and the TCRdb table lists in-frame clones only, not all of them. V and J calls and clone size are those listed in that table; D and trimming were worked out from the DNA. The data contain around 60,000 clones, around 90% of them singletons. Germline assignment: CDR1 SGHNT and CDR2 YYREEE (reference sequence). The CDR3 is 16 amino acids. V shed 0 bases, J shed 7 bases, and the junction held 4 bases outside the gene matches. The clonotype comes from a human donor with active COVID-19. The donor label of this sample is uncertain. What was sequenced was peripheral blood. The chain is built from TRBV5-4 and TRBJ2-2; 12 bases are shared with TRBD2. CDR3 bases: TGTGCCAGCAGCTTGGAGCTAGCGGGAGGGGTCGGGGAGCTGTTTTTT. This encodes CASSLELAGGVGELFF.